This T cell receptor (beta chain) derives from a study of blood T cell repertoires in COVID-19. As for the study in general: Whether acute or convalescent, the COVID-19 samples came from the United States, Italy and Spain. Sample material is recorded as cDNA or gDNA derived from T cells, B-cell-depleted T cells, or PBMCs.

J gave up 7 bases and V 5 bases, and 9 bases lay outside the gene matches. CDR1 and CDR2 from the germline V gene are KGHDR and SFDVKD. This CDR3 region has 16 residues. A Seattle source enrolled patients during active infection and followed them longitudinally. Study processing details: Using reference gene primer amplification, nucleated cell counts were estimated. Using immunoSEQ multiplex PCR, the repertoire was profiled, and TCRdb retains in-frame clones only, with some absent. V and J calls and clone size are given by that table; D and trimming were obtained from the DNA. The sample contains about 87,000 clones, approximately 86% of which appear only once.

This sequence was found in a woman older than 75 with COVID-19, enrolled during active disease. V gene TRBV24-1 combines with J gene TRBJ2-1; 11 nucleotides match TRBD2. The sample taken for sequencing was peripheral blood. CDR3 coding DNA: TGTGCCACCAGTGGGCCGGGGACTAGCGGAGCTAATGAGCAGTTCTTC. It is translated as CATSGPGTSGANEQFF.